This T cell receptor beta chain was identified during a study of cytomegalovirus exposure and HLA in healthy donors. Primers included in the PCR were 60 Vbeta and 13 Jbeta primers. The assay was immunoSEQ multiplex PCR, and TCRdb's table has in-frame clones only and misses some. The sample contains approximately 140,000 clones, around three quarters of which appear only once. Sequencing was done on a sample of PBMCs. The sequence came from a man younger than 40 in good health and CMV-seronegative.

For the CDR3, the DNA is TGTGCCAGCAGCTTAAGACAGGGGCCAAGCTCCTACGAGCAGTACTTC. This codes for CASSLRQGPSSYEQYF. The chain employs TRBV11-1 and TRBJ2-7, with 8 nucleotides matching TRBD1. This CDR3 has 16 amino acids. V gave up 2 bases and J gave up 0 bases; unmatched junction bases: 6. CDR1 SGHAT and CDR2 FQDESV come from the germline V gene (reference sequence).